This T cell receptor beta chain stems from a study of shared clonotypes between healthy human individuals. Sequencing used immunoSEQ multiplex PCR; TCRdb keeps in-frame clones, though not all of them. The table records 2 million to 3 million clones, 80% to 95% of them present only once. CDR1 and CDR2 from the germline V gene are SNHLY and FYNNEI. Trimming shortened V by 8 bases and J by 2 bases, and 12 bases separated the two germline ends. The CDR3 contains 13 residues. The rearrangement uses TRBV2 and TRBJ1-1; D gene ambiguous. The sequencing input was naive CD4+ T cells from PBMCs. Subset: CD45RA+ positively selected. The clonotype comes from a man aged 18 to 29 in good health. Some clones in this sample may be carry-over from other donors' samples. This chain's CDR3 is CASESLGNTEAFF. The CDR3 nucleotides are TGTGCCAGCGAGTCTCTGGGAAACACTGAAGCTTTCTTT.